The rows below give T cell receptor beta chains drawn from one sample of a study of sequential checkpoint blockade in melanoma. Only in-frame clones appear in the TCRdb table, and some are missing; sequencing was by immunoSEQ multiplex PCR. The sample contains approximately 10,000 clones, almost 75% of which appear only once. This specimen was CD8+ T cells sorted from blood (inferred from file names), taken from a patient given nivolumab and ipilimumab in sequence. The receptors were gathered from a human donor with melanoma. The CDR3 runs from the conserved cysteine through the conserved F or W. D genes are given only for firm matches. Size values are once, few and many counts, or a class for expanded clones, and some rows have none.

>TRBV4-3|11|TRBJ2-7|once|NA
CASSLRRVWYF
TGCGCCAGCAGCCTCAGGAGGGTGTGGTACTTC
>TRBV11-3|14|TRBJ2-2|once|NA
CASSFGGNTGELFF
TGTGCCAGCAGCTTCGGGGGGAACACCGGGGAGCTGTTTTTT
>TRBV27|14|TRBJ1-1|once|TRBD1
CASSLRTGGTEAFF
TGTGCCAGCAGTTTACGGACAGGGGGCACTGAAGCTTTCTTT
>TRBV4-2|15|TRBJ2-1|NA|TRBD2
CASSEASGGANEQFF
TGTGCCAGCAGCGAAGCTAGCGGGGGGGCCAATGAGCAGTTCTTC
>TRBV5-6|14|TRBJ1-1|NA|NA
CASSAGQRNTEAFF
TGTGCCAGCAGCGCCGGACAGAGGAACACTGAAGCTTTCTTT
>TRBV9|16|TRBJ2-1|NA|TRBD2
CASSGGLGGVYNEQFF
TGTGCCAGCAGCGGGGGACTGGGAGGGGTTTACAATGAGCAGTTCTTC
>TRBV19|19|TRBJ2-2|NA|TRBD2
CASSIAVMTSGRYTGELFF
TGTGCCAGTAGTATAGCGGTCATGACTAGCGGGAGATACACCGGGGAGCTGTTTTTT
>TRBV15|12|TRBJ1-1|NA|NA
CATSRGKGEAFF
TGTGCCACCAGCAGGGGAAAGGGGGAAGCTTTCTTT
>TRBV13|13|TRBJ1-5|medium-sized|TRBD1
CASSKGAGQPQHF
TGTGCCAGCAGTAAGGGGGCAGGACAGCCCCAGCATTTT
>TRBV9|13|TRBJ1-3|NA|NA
CASSAGGGNTIYF
TGTGCCAGCAGCGCGGGGGGCGGAAACACCATATATTTT
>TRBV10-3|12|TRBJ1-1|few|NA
CAISATDAEAFF
TGTGCCATCAGCGCAACAGACGCTGAAGCTTTCTTT
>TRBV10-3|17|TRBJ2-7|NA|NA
CAISDYLQGERSYEQYF
TGTGCCATCAGTGATTACCTACAGGGTGAGCGGTCCTACGAGCAGTACTTC
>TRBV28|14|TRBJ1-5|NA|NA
CASSLGQNNQPQHF
TGTGCCAGCAGTTTAGGGCAGAACAATCAGCCCCAGCATTTT
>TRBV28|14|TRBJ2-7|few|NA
CASTPRGLTYEQYF
TGTGCCAGCACCCCGAGAGGCCTTACCTACGAGCAGTACTTC
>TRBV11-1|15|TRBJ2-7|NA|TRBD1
CASSEGQGVGREQYF
TGTGCCAGCAGCGAGGGACAGGGGGTAGGTCGGGAGCAGTACTTC
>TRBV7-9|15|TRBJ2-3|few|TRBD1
CASSPTGVSTDTQYF
TGTGCCAGCAGCCCGACAGGGGTAAGCACAGATACGCAGTATTTT
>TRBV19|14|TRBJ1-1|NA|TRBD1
CASTRSYGTVEAFF
TGTGCCAGTACTCGCTCTTATGGGACAGTAGAAGCTTTCTTT
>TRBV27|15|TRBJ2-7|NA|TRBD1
CASSLLTGEPYEQYF
TGTGCCAGCAGTTTACTGACAGGGGAGCCGTACGAGCAGTACTTC
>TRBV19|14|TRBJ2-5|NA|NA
CASSLSPFQETQYF
TGTGCCAGTAGTCTCTCCCCGTTCCAAGAGACCCAGTACTTC
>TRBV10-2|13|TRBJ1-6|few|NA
CASSERENSPLHF
TGCGCCAGCAGTGAACGGGAAAATTCACCCCTCCACTTT
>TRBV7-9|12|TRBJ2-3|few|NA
CASSPNTDTQYF
TGTGCCAGCAGCCCCAACACAGATACGCAGTATTTT
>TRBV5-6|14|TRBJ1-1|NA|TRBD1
CASSFRGQGTEAFF
TGTGCCAGCAGCTTCCGCGGACAGGGCACTGAAGCTTTCTTT
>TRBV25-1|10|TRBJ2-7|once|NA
CASGDYEQYF
TGTGCCAGCGGAGACTACGAGCAGTACTTC
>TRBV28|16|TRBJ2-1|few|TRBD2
CASTTSLAGGWGEQFF
TGTGCCAGCACCACATCACTAGCGGGAGGGTGGGGTGAGCAGTTCTTC
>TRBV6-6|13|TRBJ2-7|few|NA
CASSFDNSYEQYF
TGTGCCAGCAGTTTCGACAACTCCTACGAGCAGTACTTC
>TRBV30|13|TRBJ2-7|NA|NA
CAWRTGLLYEQYF
TGTGCCTGGAGGACGGGACTCCTCTACGAGCAGTACTTC
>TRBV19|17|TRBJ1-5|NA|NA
CASSIEMDINSNQPQHF
TGTGCCAGTAGTATAGAAATGGACATCAATAGCAATCAGCCCCAGCATTTT
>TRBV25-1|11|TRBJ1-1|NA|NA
CASSVGTEAFF
TGTGCCAGCAGTGTCGGTACTGAAGCTTTCTTT
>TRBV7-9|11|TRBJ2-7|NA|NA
CASSQGHEQYF
TGTGCCAGCAGCCAGGGCCACGAGCAGTACTTC
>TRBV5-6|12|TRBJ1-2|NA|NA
CASSQGSMGYTF
TGTGCCAGCAGCCAGGGATCTATGGGCTACACCTTC
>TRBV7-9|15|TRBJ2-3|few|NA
CASSPTGISTDTQYF
TGTGCCAGCAGCCCTACAGGGATTAGCACAGATACGCAGTATTTT
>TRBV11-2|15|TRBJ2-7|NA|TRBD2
CASSLVASGSYEQYF
TGTGCCAGCAGCTTAGTGGCTAGCGGCTCCTACGAGCAGTACTTC
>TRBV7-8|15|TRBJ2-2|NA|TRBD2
CASSDKRGASGELFF
TGTGCCAGCAGCGATAAGCGGGGGGCTTCCGGGGAGCTGTTTTTT
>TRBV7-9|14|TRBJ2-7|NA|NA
CASEAQEALYEQYF
TGTGCCAGCGAAGCCCAGGAAGCCCTTTACGAGCAGTACTTC
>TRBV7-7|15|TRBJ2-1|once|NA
CASSPSSARYNEQFF
TGTGCTAGCAGCCCTAGCTCCGCGCGATACAATGAGCAGTTCTTC
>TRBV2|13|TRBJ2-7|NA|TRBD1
CASCPGQFYEQYF
TGTGCCAGCTGCCCGGGACAGTTCTACGAGCAGTACTTC
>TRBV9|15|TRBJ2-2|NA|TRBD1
CASSERQGSTGELFF
TGTGCCAGCAGCGAGCGACAGGGGAGCACCGGGGAGCTGTTTTTT
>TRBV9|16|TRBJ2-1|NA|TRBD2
CASSVDPVAGVNEQFF
TGTGCCAGCAGCGTAGACCCGGTGGCGGGAGTAAATGAGCAGTTCTTC
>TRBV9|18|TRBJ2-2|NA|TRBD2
CASSAPRTSGRRTGELFF
TGTGCCAGCAGCGCTCCCCGGACTAGCGGGAGAAGGACCGGGGAGCTGTTTTTT
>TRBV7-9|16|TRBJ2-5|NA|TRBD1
CASSRRDRGDQETQYF
TGTGCCAGCAGCCGCCGGGACAGGGGGGACCAAGAGACCCAGTACTTC
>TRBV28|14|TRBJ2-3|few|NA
CASSFLSGTDTQYF
TGTGCCAGCAGTTTTCTAAGCGGCACAGATACGCAGTATTTT
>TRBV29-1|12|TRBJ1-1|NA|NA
CSVGSGGNEAFF
TGCAGCGTTGGGAGTGGTGGCAATGAAGCTTTCTTT
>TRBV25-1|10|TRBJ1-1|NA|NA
CASKEVEAFF
TGTGCCAGCAAGGAGGTAGAAGCTTTCTTT
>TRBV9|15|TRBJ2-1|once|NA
CASSAQRGHHNEQFF
TGTGCCAGCAGCGCCCAAAGGGGACATCACAATGAGCAGTTCTTC
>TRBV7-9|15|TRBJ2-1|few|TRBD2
CASSPSGASYNEQFF
TGTGCCAGCAGTCCTAGCGGGGCCTCCTACAATGAGCAGTTCTTC